This passage covers 21 T cell receptor beta chains from one sample sequenced in a study of T cells in Graves' hyperthyroidism and ophthalmopathy. Amplification of TCR beta CDR3 regions used RNA as the template. Carried out on the TCR CDR3, a first-round RT-PCR used the HTBI primer set. TCRdb reprocessed the multiplex PCR reads with MiXCR, giving one entry per CDR3 protein. This table has a few hundred thousand distinct CDR3 sequences, about 16% appearing once. The sample comprised blood. Receptor source: a woman aged 30 to 39 with Graves' ophthalmopathy.

This clonotype occurred many times. The chain recombines TRBV6-2 or TRBV6-3 with TRBJ2-7; 9 bases map to TRBD1. The CDR3 runs to 15 residues. Trimming cost V 8 bases and J 5 bases; bases outside gene matches: 13. CDR1 and CDR2 (germline): MNHEY, SVGEGT. The CDR3: CASGPPGTGQNEQYF. The DNA for the CDR3 is TGTGCCAGCGGACCACCCGGGACAGGGCAAAACGAGCAGTACTTC.

The rearrangement links TRBV20-1 to TRBJ1-1; TRBD1 might be the D (6 bases). This CDR3 has 12 amino acids. Germline lookup yields CDR1 DFQATT and CDR2 SNEGSKA (reference sequence). Deletions cut 0 bases from V and 7 bases from J, with 9 bases between. The chain's CDR3 is CSAREGGSEAFF. The CDR3 nucleotides are TGCAGTGCTAGAGAAGGGGGGAGTGAAGCTTTCTTT.

This clonotype was counted only a few times. This rearrangement joins TRBV5-1 to TRBJ2-2; D ambiguous. The CDR3 spans 15 residues. Germline CDR1 is SGHRS and CDR2 is YFSETQ. Trimming cost V 0 bases and J 6 bases, with 12 bases left between them. This chain's CDR3 is CASSLVGKMAGELFF. The CDR3 DNA reads TGCGCCAGCAGCTTGGTTGGGAAAATGGCCGGGGAGCTGTTTTTT.

The chain combines TRBV4-2 with TRBJ2-5, with 10 bases lining up with TRBD2. Germline V lookup: CDR1 LGHNA, CDR2 YNFKEQ. The CDR3 runs 15 residues. After removal of 3 bases from V and 5 bases from J, the junction contained 6 bases not matched to a gene. The CDR3 bases are TGTGCCAGCAGCCATCAGCGGGAGGGTGTGGAGACCCAGTACTTC. Protein sequence: CASSHQREGVETQYF.

This chain links TRBV19 with TRBJ2-5; 9 nucleotides align to TRBD2. V was clipped by 6 bases and J by 1 base; unmatched bases: 6. The CDR3 has 15 amino acids. CDR1 and CDR2 from the germline V gene are LNHDA and SQIVND (reference sequence). The DNA for the CDR3 is TGTGCCAGTAGCCCCGGGACTAGCCTCCAAGAGACCCAGTACTTC. As protein: CASSPGTSLQETQYF.

This clonotype was recorded many times. This CDR3 is CAWSVVQGIGELFF. The CDR3, as DNA: TGTGCCTGGAGTGTGGTTCAGGGCATCGGGGAGCTGTTTTTT. The chain is built from TRBV30 and TRBJ2-2; weak D call: TRBD1 (5 bases). Germline loops: CDR1 GTSNPN, CDR2 SVGIG (reference sequence). V dropped 0 bases and J dropped 7 bases, with 12 bases sitting between them. The CDR3 consists of 14 residues.

This clonotype appeared many times. The chain links TRBV28 to TRBJ2-1, with 8 positions matching TRBD2. With 4 bases clipped from V and 3 bases from J, the junction kept 8 bases outside the gene matches. This CDR3 comprises 16 residues. From germline, CDR1 is MDHEN and CDR2 SYDVKM. CDR3 in DNA: TGTGCCAGCAGTTCCCCGACTAGCGAGGTCTACAATGAGCAGTTCTTC. It encodes CASSSPTSEVYNEQFF.

This rearrangement joins TRBV7-9 to TRBJ2-7, with D tentatively TRBD2 (6 bases). V was cut by 6 bases and J by 1 base, with 16 bases left in between. Germline loops: CDR1 SEHNR, CDR2 FQNEAQ (reference sequence). This CDR3 is 15 amino acids long. DNA of the CDR3: TGTGCCAGCAGACCCCTATTGGAGGGATCCTACGAGCAGTACTTC. Translation: CASRPLLEGSYEQYF.

This clonotype was seen repeatedly, ten times or more. This chain connects TRBV28 to TRBJ2-2; D unclear. The CDR3 loop spans 13 amino acids. In germline, CDR1 is MDHEN, CDR2 SYDVKM. V dropped 3 bases and J dropped 4 bases, with 6 bases sitting between them. CDR3 amino acids: CASSLESTGELFF. CDR3 DNA: TGTGCCAGCAGTTTGGAGAGCACCGGGGAGCTGTTTTTT.

Worth noting for this clonotype: A much larger clonotype is one base distant, so this may be a read error. This chain uses TRBV7-2 with TRBJ2-5, with D maybe TRBD1 (5 bases). Germline V gives CDR1 SGHTA, CDR2 FQGNSA. The CDR3 runs 14 residues. The CDR3 protein is CASSFQGWQEAQYF. The CDR3 nucleotides are TGTGCCAGCAGCTTTCAGGGTTGGCAAGAGGCCCAGTACTTC.

This clonotype was counted at least ten times. The chain combines TRBV11-2 with TRBJ1-2; D gene unclear. The germline V gene has CDR1 SGHAT and CDR2 FQNNGV. The CDR3 has 13 amino acids. V shed 0 bases and J shed 8 bases, with 10 bases lying between them. The CDR3 nucleotides are TGTGCCAGCAGCTTAGAGTCGATTTGGGGCTACACCTTC. Translation: CASSLESIWGYTF. Based on the CDR3 plus reference TRBV11-2 and TRBJ1-2, the full variable domain is EAGVAQSPRYKIIEKRQSVAFWCNPISGHATLYWYQQILGQGPKLLIQFQNNGVVDDSQLPKDRFSAERLKGVDSTLKIQPAKLEDSAVYLCASSLESIWGYTFGSGTRLTVV.

Many counts were recorded for this clonotype. This chain uses TRBV20-1 with TRBJ1-1; 9 nucleotides match TRBD1. Germline lookup yields CDR1 DFQATT and CDR2 SNEGSKA (reference sequence). The CDR3 spans 14 residues. The junction had 9 bases not matched to a gene; V was cut back by 6 bases and J by 4 bases. CDR3 protein: CSAHGQGSGTEAFF. The CDR3 region has the DNA TGCAGTGCGCACGGACAGGGGTCTGGCACTGAAGCTTTCTTT.

This clonotype came up a few times. This chain connects TRBV19 to TRBJ1-2, with D unclear. CDR1 LNHDA and CDR2 SQIVND come from the germline V gene (reference sequence). The CDR3 runs 14 residues. Between the trimmed V and J ends, which lost 8 bases and 5 bases, there was a span of 18 bases. The CDR3 coding sequence is TGTGCCAGTGCCCAAAACGGGTATATGTATGGCTACACCTTC. It is translated as CASAQNGYMYGYTF.

This clonotype was recorded many times. The chain carries TRBV4-2 and TRBJ1-5; D is undetermined. Germline V gene data show CDR1 as LGHNA and CDR2 as YNFKEQ. V was cut by 0 bases and J by 1 base, with 10 bases left in between. This CDR3 contains 16 residues. The CDR3 DNA reads as TGTGCCAGCAGCCAAGACGATAGGGCGAGCAATCAGCCCCAGCATTTT. Its protein product is CASSQDDRASNQPQHF.

V and J are TRBV19 and TRBJ2-1, with 13 bases matching TRBD2. Trimming took 4 bases from V and 6 from J; bases not matched to a gene: 9. CDR3 length: 17 residues. Germline loops: CDR1 LNHDA, CDR2 SQIVND (reference sequence). CDR3 residues: CASSTRTSGSITNEQFF. DNA for the CDR3: TGTGCCAGTAGTACCCGGACTAGCGGGAGTATAACCAATGAGCAGTTCTTC.

This chain joins TRBV6-2 or TRBV6-3 and TRBJ2-1; D is possibly TRBD1 (5 bases). The germline gives CDR1 MNHEY, CDR2 SVGEGT. This CDR3 spans 15 amino acids. V lost 1 base to trimming and J lost 1 base, with 8 bases between them. The CDR3 region has the DNA TGTGCCAGCAGTTACTTCCAGGGATCCTACAATGAGCAGTTCTTC. This sequence encodes CASSYFQGSYNEQFF.

This clonotype was seen many times. The chain is built from TRBV7-2 and TRBJ2-7, with 7 bases identical to TRBD2. This CDR3 is built from 14 residues. V shed 4 bases, J shed 4 bases, and the junction held 7 bases outside the gene matches. Germline loops: CDR1 SGHTA, CDR2 FQGNSA. In DNA, the CDR3 is TGTGCCAGCAGCTACAGCGGGAACGGGTACGAGCAGTACTTC. Its protein product is CASSYSGNGYEQYF.

This clonotype was picked up many times. This chain joins TRBV7-3 and TRBJ2-3; TRBD2 matches at 8 bases. Trimming cost V 5 bases and J 1 base; bases outside gene matches: 5. Germline V lookup: CDR1 SGHTA, CDR2 FQGTGA. The CDR3 contains 15 residues. The CDR3 loop reads CASSNGLAGTDTQYF. The DNA of the CDR3 is TGTGCCAGCAGCAACGGACTAGCCGGCACAGATACGCAGTATTTT.

V usage is TRBV6-4 and J usage is TRBJ1-1, with D unresolved. V dropped 6 bases and J dropped 3 bases, with 11 bases sitting between them. In germline, CDR1 is MRHNA, CDR2 SNTAGT. This CDR3 spans 13 amino acids. The CDR3 DNA reads TGTGCCAGCAGAAGGGAGGTGGACACTGAAGCTTTCTTT. Protein: CASRREVDTEAFF.

This chain uses TRBV2 with TRBJ2-5; the D gene is possibly TRBD1 (8 bases). Germline loops: CDR1 SNHLY, CDR2 FYNNEI. V shed 1 base and J shed 5 bases, with 14 bases lying between them. CDR3 length: 15 residues. In nucleotides, the CDR3 is TGTGCCAGCAGTGAAGACGGACAGGGAGGGGAGACCCAGTACTTC. Protein product: CASSEDGQGGETQYF.

The V gene is TRBV5-1, the J gene TRBJ2-2, with 9 bases matching TRBD2. The CDR3 is 15 amino acids. Germline V gene lookup returns CDR1 SGHRS and CDR2 YFSETQ. The trim removed 4 bases at V and 1 base at J, leaving 2 bases unmatched. For the CDR3, the DNA is TGCGCCAGCAGCGGACTAGCGAGGAACACCGGGGAGCTGTTTTTT. Its translation is CASSGLARNTGELFF.